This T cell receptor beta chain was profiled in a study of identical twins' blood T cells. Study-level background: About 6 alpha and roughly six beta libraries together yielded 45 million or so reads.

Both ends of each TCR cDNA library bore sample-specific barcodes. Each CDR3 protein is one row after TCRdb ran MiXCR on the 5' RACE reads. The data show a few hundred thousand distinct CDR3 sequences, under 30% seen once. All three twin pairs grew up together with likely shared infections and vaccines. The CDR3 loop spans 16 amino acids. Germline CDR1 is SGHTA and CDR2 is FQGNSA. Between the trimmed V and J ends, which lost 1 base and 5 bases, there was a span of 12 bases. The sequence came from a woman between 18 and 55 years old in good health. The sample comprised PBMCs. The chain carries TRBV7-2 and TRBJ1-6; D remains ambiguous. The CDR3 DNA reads TGTGCCAGCAGCTTAGGGATAACCCTTGATAATTCACCCCTCCACTTT. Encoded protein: CASSLGITLDNSPLHF.